This T cell receptor (beta chain) is from a study of T cells expressing NK-cell markers. For TCR beta, cDNA was produced by 5'RACE template switching with UMIs. TCRdb re-called the 5' RACE reads; one entry per CDR3 protein, DNA not given. The repertoire table contains around 140,000 distinct CDR3 sequences. This CDR3 contains 13 residues. The germline V gene has CDR1 SQVTM and CDR2 ANQGSEA. Of note for this clonotype: What it binds is not known.

The study's findings and limits: Roughly 6 of the donors carried dominant NKG2C+ clonotypes that took up 1.0-7.0% of their CD8+ T cells.

Sequencing was carried out using blood T cells: a sorted CD56 or NKG2C T cell subset, CD4+ or CD8+ T cells, or bulk PBMC T cells (not recorded which). The gene calls are TRBV29-1 and TRBJ2-4; checking the TCRdb D call of TRBD1 is not possible without DNA. The clonotype comes from a man younger than 35 in good health. CDR3 in amino acids: CSVVGGPKNIQYF.